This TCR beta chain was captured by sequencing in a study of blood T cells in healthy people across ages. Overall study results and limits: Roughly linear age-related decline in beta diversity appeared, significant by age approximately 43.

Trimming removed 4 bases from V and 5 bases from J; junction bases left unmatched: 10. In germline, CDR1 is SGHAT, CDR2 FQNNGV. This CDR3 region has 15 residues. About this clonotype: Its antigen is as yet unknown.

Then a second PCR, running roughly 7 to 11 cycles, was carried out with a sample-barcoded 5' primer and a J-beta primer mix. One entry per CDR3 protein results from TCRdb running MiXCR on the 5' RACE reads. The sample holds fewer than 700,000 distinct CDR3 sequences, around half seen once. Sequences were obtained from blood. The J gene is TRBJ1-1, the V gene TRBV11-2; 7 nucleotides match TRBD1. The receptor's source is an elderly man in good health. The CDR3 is CASSSLQGKGTEAFF. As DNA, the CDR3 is TGTGCCAGCAGCTCACTACAGGGGAAAGGGACTGAAGCTTTCTTT.